The 20 T cell receptor beta chains given below trace back to one sample, sequenced in a study of blood T cell repertoires in COVID-19. TCRdb's copy holds only in-frame clones and misses some; the assay was immunoSEQ multiplex PCR. The sample consists of about 160,000 clones, around 92% of them appearing once. Specimen: peripheral blood. All receptors come from a young man with COVID-19, enrolled during active disease.

The chain is built from TRBV6-2 or TRBV6-3 and TRBJ1-5, with 9 bases fitting TRBD1. This CDR3 is built from 16 residues. Germline trimming cut 5 bases from V and 4 bases from J; bases unmatched to any gene: 9. CDR1 and CDR2 (germline): MNHEY, SVGEGT. The CDR3 reads CASSPHIGQGNQPQHF. The CDR3 region has the DNA TGTGCCAGCAGTCCACACATAGGACAGGGGAATCAGCCCCAGCATTTT.

The chain links TRBV19 to TRBJ1-5; D might be TRBD1 (6 bases). In germline, CDR1 is LNHDA, CDR2 SQIVND (reference sequence). Trimming removed 5 bases from V and 5 bases from J, with 16 bases in between. The CDR3 sequence is 15 residues long. The CDR3, as DNA: TGTGCCAGTAGTTACAGGGAAGGCCGGGATCAGCCCCAGCATTTT. The encoded protein is CASSYREGRDQPQHF.

The genes are TRBV7-3 and TRBJ2-1, with D possibly TRBD2 on 6 matching bases. CDR3 length: 14 residues. From germline, CDR1 is SGHTA and CDR2 FQGTGA. Trimming cost V 2 bases and J 5 bases, with 10 bases left between them. As DNA, the CDR3 is TGTGCCAGCAGCTTATCTCCGGGGGACAATGAGCAGTTCTTC. Translation gives CASSLSPGDNEQFF.

The chain couples TRBV7-2 to TRBJ1-2, with D perhaps TRBD1 (5 bases). Deletions cut 6 bases from V and 7 bases from J, with 21 bases between. Germline lookup yields CDR1 SGHTA and CDR2 FQGNSA. This CDR3 spans 15 amino acids. CDR3 amino acids: CASRNLQEPKGGYTF. The CDR3 region has the DNA TGTGCCAGCAGAAACCTACAGGAGCCGAAGGGTGGCTACACCTTC.

The CDR3 sequence: CASSYNPGEQNTEAFF. CDR3 in DNA: TGTGCCAGCAGTTACAATCCAGGGGAGCAGAACACTGAAGCTTTCTTT. J is TRBJ1-1 and V is TRBV6-5; possible D gene TRBD1, 6 bases. This CDR3 contains 16 residues. Per the germline V gene, CDR1 is MNHEY and CDR2 is SVGAGI. Trimming pared 2 bases from V and 1 base from J, leaving 14 bases between.

The rearrangement joins TRBV15 to TRBJ1-4; 7 bases agree with TRBD1. V was pared by 0 bases and J by 3 bases, with 4 bases of the junction left unmatched. CDR3 length equals 16 residues. The germline V gene encodes CDR1 LNHNV and CDR2 YYDKDF (reference sequence). The CDR3 coding sequence is TGTGCCACCAGCAGAGAACGGACAGGCCCTAATGAAAAACTGTTTTTT. Its translation: CATSRERTGPNEKLFF.

The chain joins TRBV11-1 to TRBJ1-2; D possibly corresponds to TRBD1 (5 bases). Germline-derived CDR1 and CDR2 are SGHAT and FQDESV (reference sequence). Between the trimmed V and J ends, which lost 5 bases and 1 base, there was a span of 8 bases. The CDR3 contains 13 residues. The CDR3 DNA is TGTGCCAGCAGCGAGACAGTTAACTATGGCTACACCTTC. Translated: CASSETVNYGYTF. Together with reference TRBV11-1 and TRBJ1-2, the CDR3 gives the full variable domain: EAEVAQSPRYKITEKSQAVAFWCDPISGHATLYWYRQILGQGPELLVQFQDESVVDDSQLPKDRFSAERLKGVDSTLKIQPAELGDSAMYLCASSETVNYGYTFGSGTRLTVV.

The gene calls are TRBV10-2 and TRBJ2-2, with 8 nucleotides matching TRBD1. V lost 7 bases and J lost 4; bases outside the gene matches: 8. The germline CDR1 and CDR2 sequences are WSHSY and SAAADI. This CDR3 contains 15 residues. In DNA, the CDR3 is TGCGCCAGCACCGAGACAGGGGCTTCCACCGGGGAGCTGTTTTTT. It specifies CASTETGASTGELFF.

This clone was picked up one time. The V gene is TRBV7-8, the J gene TRBJ1-2, with D perhaps TRBD1 (6 bases). The length of the CDR3 is 17 residues. With 5 bases removed from V and 2 bases from J, the gap between germline ends came to 21 bases. The germline V gene encodes CDR1 SGHVS and CDR2 FQNEAQ. The CDR3 is CASSLSTGFISNYGYTF. Written as DNA, the CDR3 is TGTGCCAGCAGCCTTAGTACAGGGTTCATATCGAACTATGGCTACACCTTC.

V and J are TRBV28 and TRBJ1-2; TRBD1 is a possible D gene (5 bases). The CDR3 totals 12 residues. Between the trimmed V and J ends, which lost 7 bases and 7 bases, there was a span of 13 bases. Germline loops: CDR1 MDHEN, CDR2 SYDVKM. Written as DNA, the CDR3 is TGTGCCAGCAAGGCAGGGAGGGTTGGCTACACCTTC. It is translated as CASKAGRVGYTF.

The CDR3 is CASSQVYGGRVGYTF. CDR3 nucleotide sequence: TGCGCCAGCAGCCAAGTGTATGGGGGCAGGGTGGGCTACACCTTC. The chain couples TRBV4-3 to TRBJ1-2; TRBD1 is a possible D gene (6 bases). V dropped 1 base and J dropped 8 bases, with 17 bases sitting between them. CDR1 and CDR2 from the germline V gene are LGHNA and YSLEER. The CDR3 length is 15 residues.

The gene calls are TRBV6-2 or TRBV6-3 and TRBJ1-1, with 7 bases aligning to TRBD1. J lost 7 bases, V lost 0 bases, and 8 bases had no gene match. This CDR3 is 15 amino acids long. Germline loops: CDR1 MNHEY, CDR2 SVGEGT. CDR3 nucleotides: TGTGCCAGCAGTTACTCGGGACAGCCGCGAAGTGAAGCTTTCTTT. Protein product: CASSYSGQPRSEAFF.

The V call is TRBV6-5, the J call TRBJ1-5; TRBD1 matches at 7 bases. The CDR3 consists of 15 residues. Germline lookup yields CDR1 MNHEY and CDR2 SVGAGI. Trimming removed 0 bases from V and 7 bases from J; junction bases left unmatched: 6. The DNA of the CDR3 is TGTGCCAGCAGTTACTCGGCAGGGGGTAACCAGCCCCAGCATTTT. Translating gives CASSYSAGGNQPQHF.

J is TRBJ2-2 and V is TRBV5-1, with 8 bases identical to TRBD2. Per germline, CDR1 SGHRS and CDR2 YFSETQ. The CDR3 is made up of 19 amino acids. The trim removed 1 base at V and 0 bases at J, leaving 11 bases unmatched. The CDR3 region is CASSLTKGLVVANTGELFF. CDR3 in DNA: TGCGCCAGCAGCTTGACTAAGGGACTAGTCGTTGCGAACACCGGGGAGCTGTTTTTT.

The chain joins TRBV10-1 to TRBJ1-2; D is uncertain. In germline, CDR1 is WNHNN, CDR2 SYGVQD (reference sequence). Trimming left V 7 bases short and J 0 bases short, with 21 bases between. This CDR3 comprises 17 residues. The DNA of the CDR3 is TGCGCCAGCAAAGATATGCGTCCAGGCGACGCTAACTATGGCTACACCTTC. Residues: CASKDMRPGDANYGYTF.

This rearrangement joins TRBV28 to TRBJ1-5, with D perhaps matching TRBD1 (6 bases). Germline V gives CDR1 MDHEN, CDR2 SYDVKM. The CDR3 extends over 16 amino acids. V was pared by 6 bases and J by 0 bases, with 15 bases between. CDR3 in amino acids: CASSPPDSYSNQPQHF. CDR3 nucleotide sequence: TGTGCCAGCAGCCCCCCGGACAGTTATAGCAATCAGCCCCAGCATTTT.

V is TRBV28 and J is TRBJ1-1; D unresolved. The CDR3 has 12 residues. Trimming took 7 bases from V and 11 from J, leaving 17 bases between them. Germline V CDR1 and CDR2: MDHEN, SYDVKM. CDR3 nucleotide sequence: TGTGCCAGCACAACAACCCCAGAATGGGCTTTCTTT. Its protein is CASTTTPEWAFF. Full variable domain (rest looked up from reference TRBV28 and TRBJ1-1): DVKVTQSSRYLVKRTGEKVFLECVQDMDHENMFWYRQDPGLGLRLIYFSYDVKMKEKGDIPEGYSVSREKKERFSLILESASTNQTSMYLCASTTTPEWAFFGQGTRLTVV.

This rearrangement joins TRBV4-3 to TRBJ2-5, with a possible D match to TRBD2 (6 bases). Germline CDR1 is LGHNA and CDR2 is YSLEER. V lost 3 bases to trimming and J lost 5 bases, with 16 bases between them. The CDR3 is 15 amino acids. The chain's CDR3 is CASSQLTSPLETQYF. The CDR3 bases are TGCGCCAGCAGCCAGTTGACTAGTCCATTGGAGACCCAGTACTTC.

The chain carries TRBV27 and TRBJ2-7, with D perhaps TRBD2 (6 bases). This CDR3 has 14 amino acids. Trimming left V 2 bases short and J 3 bases short, with 11 bases between. Per the germline V gene, CDR1 is MNHEY and CDR2 is SMNVEV (reference sequence). The CDR3 protein is CASSLQPGDYEQYF. CDR3 in DNA: TGTGCCAGCAGTTTACAACCGGGGGACTACGAGCAGTACTTC.

This clone was observed once. The chain combines TRBV6-1 with TRBJ2-7; a weak D match, TRBD1 (6 bases). The V gene's germline CDR1 is MNHNS and CDR2 SASEGT. V dropped 1 base and J dropped 7 bases, with 14 bases sitting between them. The CDR3 covers 14 residues. CDR3 coding DNA: TGTGCCAGCAGTGAAGTTCAAACTAGGGGGGAGCAGTACTTC. It translates to CASSEVQTRGEQYF.